This TCR beta chain was obtained from a study of shared clonotypes between healthy human individuals (dated by TCRdb to about 2020). Concerning the study at large: A couple of women and a few men aged 18 to 49 years were included in the cohort. Per donor, three plates each were used for CD4 naive and CD4 memory, two for CD8 naive, and one for CD8 memory. Blood TCR repertoires of a handful of healthy adults were deeply sequenced to estimate repertoire size and the extent of clonotype sharing between individuals. To increase sequencing depth and limit assay-specific biases, TCR repertoire library preparation and sequencing were carried out by different laboratories using diverse techniques. Each donor's leukapheresis produced roughly between roughly 0.85 and 10 billion PBMCs. General conclusions and limits of the study: Because the study included only a small number of donors, the genetic and exposure-history diversity represented was limited. Rarefaction of sorted-subset datasets indicated incomplete sequencing despite the large sequencing depth. Naive subsets generally had larger estimated clonotype richness than memory subsets did. Compared with non-shared clonotypes, the clonotypes found in all four sorted-subset donors had higher generation probabilities. Pairwise subsampling led to the expectation that sequencing depth would affect the degree of clonotype sharing among donors. Only blood was sampled, and tissue TCR repertoires likely differ from those in blood. Across a few donors, around 5% of naive CD4, roughly 3.4% of naive CD8, roughly 2.3% of memory CD4, and roughly 0.4% of memory CD8 clonotypes were shared.

Sequences SQVTM (CDR1) and ANQGSEA (CDR2) are obtained from the germline V gene. From the cysteine up to the phenylalanine, the CDR3 has a length of 13 residues. CDR3 DNA only is kept here, 39 bases in frame from base 1. The V and J ends are trimmed by 7 bases and 4 bases, leaving 16 bases between them. TCR CDR3 regions were amplified from genomic DNA by multiplex PCR using the deep immunoSEQ assay. Extracted genomic DNA from each cell subset was distributed evenly across all wells of several immunoSEQ 96-well plates, and each plate was treated as a replicate. For sorted subsets, about 210 ng of genomic DNA, equivalent to 30,000 or so T cell genomes, went into each replicate PCR. Purified libraries were quantified with a Qubit 3.0 fluorometer, sized on a Bioanalyzer 2100, and re-quantified with the KAPA Library Quantification kit. Every immunoSEQ 96-well plate was sequenced on a separate single-read 150-cycle Illumina NextSeq 550 flow cell. The study's processing was this. Because the immunoSEQ output included only junctional sequences and no quality scores, the filtering could not be the same as the filtering used for full-length reads. Sequences were annotated with PyIR, a Python wrapper for IgBLAST v1.9, and V/J genes and CDR3 were assigned using IMGT germline references. Reads were filtered out if the reads had weak V/J assignments (E-value above 1e-6), no CDR3, stop codons, out-of-frame junctions, or ambiguous translated residues. V3J clonotypes were defined by identical inferred V gene, J gene, and CDR3 amino acid sequence. The percentage overlap between two repertoires was calculated by dividing the number of shared unique clonotypes by the size of the smaller repertoire. Richness of each repertoire was evaluated using RTK rarefaction, the Chao1 estimator, and Recon v2.1 estimates of unobserved clonotypes. For all TCRbeta clonotypes obtained by the gDNA method from a few donors, generation probabilities were computed with OLGA. TCRdb took this table from immuneACCESS and kept in-frame rearrangements with V and J called. Such tables lack part of the clones; where checked against another copy, unresolved V genes explain under half of the gap, and the rest is unexplained. The V and J calls and clone size were taken over from that table, and D and trimming were inferred from the DNA. This sample has 1 million to 1.3 million clones in its table, and about four fifths of those were observed once. The top ten clonotypes cover 0.6% to 0.75% of the sample.

This clone was picked up many times. Its antigen remains undetermined. Base qualities are not provided; no much larger clone lies one nucleotide away. Donors were healthy HIV-negative adults with no recently reported acute infections or vaccinations. Every donor was a Caucasian adult living in Nashville, Tennessee, USA. CD4+ T cells were enriched by magnetic negative selection, after which naive cells were positively selected on CD45RA and the negative fraction was taken as the memory subset. Blood was collected by leukapheresis, and PBMCs were isolated by Ficoll-Histopaque density gradient centrifugation and then cryopreserved in liquid nitrogen vapor phase. Purity and quantity of every magnetically sorted T cell population were checked by analytical flow cytometry. Genomic DNA was isolated from every sorted fraction and measured by UV absorbance on a Nanodrop 2000c.

The TCR comes from a man between 18 and 29 years old in good health. Some clones in this sample may be carry-over from other donors' samples. The rearrangement joined TRBV29-1 to TRBJ1-1; a weak D assignment points to TRBD1 (5 bases agree). The sample comprised memory CD4+ T cells from PBMCs. Reading the label with the study, this specimen's cell subset or site is: CD45RA-negative fraction. The DNA sequence follows: TGCAGCGGCGTCAGGGAGTGGAGCACTGAAGCTTTCTTT. Translated, this is CSGVREWSTEAFF.